This is a list of T cell receptor beta chains from one sample in a study of Ad26.COV2.S vaccination and SARS-CoV-2 variants. Assay: immunoSEQ multiplex PCR; the TCRdb copy retains only in-frame clones and omits some. The table lists about 500,000 clones, roughly 87% of them singletons. The sequences come from peripheral blood, collected in a trial of Ad26.COV2.S vaccine versus placebo. The source is a person between 18 and 59 years old who received the Ad26.COV2.S COVID-19 vaccine or a placebo. Both conserved end residues are part of each CDR3. Each record gives: clone size, D gene, V gene, J gene, CDR3 DNA, CDR3 protein. D genes are given only for firm matches. A clone size is listed for some rows: how often the clone was seen (once, few, many), or a class if it is expanded.

NA	NA	TRBV24-1	TRBJ2-2	TGTGCCACCAGACCCCTGGGGCACCGACCCCTGACCGGGGAGCTGTTTTTT	CATRPLGHRPLTGELFF
NA	NA	TRBV12-3/TRBV12-4	TRBJ1-1	TGTGCCAGCAGTTTACAAGGCACTGAAGCTTTCTTT	CASSLQGTEAFF
NA	TRBD1	TRBV5-1	TRBJ2-1	TGCGCCAGCAGCTTGGAGGCAGGGGGCTTCGATGAGCAGTTCTTC	CASSLEAGGFDEQFF
NA	TRBD1	TRBV4-2	TRBJ2-7	TGTGCCAGCAGCCAGTCCGGGACAGGGGACGAGCAGTACTTC	CASSQSGTGDEQYF
NA	NA	TRBV7-2	TRBJ1-1	TGTGCCAGCAGCTCAACCGGGACAAGGAACACTGAAGCTTTCTTT	CASSSTGTRNTEAFF
NA	TRBD2	TRBV24-1	TRBJ2-3	TGTGCCACCAGTGACTCGAAGACTAGCGGGAACACAGATACGCAGTATTTT	CATSDSKTSGNTDTQYF
NA	TRBD1	TRBV15	TRBJ1-4	TGTGCCACCAGCAGAGAAGACAGGGGATTGAAGGACAGTGAAAAACTGTTTTTT	CATSREDRGLKDSEKLFF
NA	TRBD2	TRBV30	TRBJ2-5	TGTGCCTGGGGCCAGGGACTAGCGGGAGGGCGAGAGACCCAGTACTTC	CAWGQGLAGGRETQYF
NA	TRBD1	TRBV30	TRBJ2-5	TGTGCCTGCAGGGACAGGGGACGGGAGACCCAGTACTTC	CACRDRGRETQYF
NA	NA	TRBV10-1	TRBJ2-2	TGCGCCAGCAGTGCTGGAGGGCCCACCGGGGAGCTGTTTTTT	CASSAGGPTGELFF
NA	NA	TRBV11-3	TRBJ2-2	TGTGCCAGCAGCTTGGGGGCAGGGGCTGCGAACACCGGGGAGCTGTTTTTT	CASSLGAGAANTGELFF
NA	NA	TRBV9	TRBJ1-1	TGTGCCAGCAGCGTAGTATACCAGGGCGCCACTGAAGCTTTCTTT	CASSVVYQGATEAFF
NA	TRBD2	TRBV3-1/TRBV3-2	TRBJ2-3	TGTGCCAGCAGCAAACGAGCGGGAGGGAGCACAGATACGCAGTATTTT	CASSKRAGGSTDTQYF
NA	TRBD2	TRBV4-1	TRBJ2-7	TGCGCCAGCAGCCAATTCCCCGGGACTAGCGGGAGCTACGAGCAGTACTTC	CASSQFPGTSGSYEQYF
NA	NA	TRBV28	TRBJ2-2	TGTGCCAGCAGTTTACTAGGTAACACCGGGGAGCTGTTTTTT	CASSLLGNTGELFF
NA	NA	TRBV21-1	TRBJ1-1	TGTGCCAGCAGCAAAGTTGGGGGGCAGGCGGTTAACACTGAAGCTTTCTTT	CASSKVGGQAVNTEAFF
NA	NA	TRBV28	TRBJ2-2	TGTGCCAGCAGTTTATCTCTCGACACGACGAACACCGGGGAGCTGTTTTTT	CASSLSLDTTNTGELFF
once	TRBD2	TRBV28	TRBJ2-1	TGTGCCAGCAGTTTATTCGATCTAGCGGGAGACTACAATGAGCAGTTCTTC	CASSLFDLAGDYNEQFF
once	TRBD1	TRBV28	TRBJ1-1	TGTGCCAGCAGCCTGGGACAGCCAACCGGAGCTTTCTTT	CASSLGQPTGAFF
NA	TRBD1	TRBV9	TRBJ2-5	TGTGCCAGCAGCGTAGGACAGGGCCAAGAGACCCAGTACTTC	CASSVGQGQETQYF
NA	TRBD1	TRBV2	TRBJ1-4	TGTGCCAGCAGCATCCGGACAGGTGCTGAAAAACTGTTTTTT	CASSIRTGAEKLFF
NA	TRBD1	TRBV3-1/TRBV3-2	TRBJ2-5	TGTGCCAGCAGCCAAGATCGGGACAGGGTTCAAGAGACCCAGTACTTC	CASSQDRDRVQETQYF
NA	TRBD1	TRBV24-1	TRBJ1-2	TGTGCCACCAGTGCTGGTAACCAACAGGGGGCATTCATCTATGGCTACACCTTC	CATSAGNQQGAFIYGYTF
NA	NA	TRBV11-3	TRBJ1-5	TGTGCCACCTCAAAGCACAGGGAGGAACAGCCCCAGCATTTT	CATSKHREEQPQHF
NA	NA	TRBV18	TRBJ2-1	TGTGCCAGCTCACCACCGGGCCAGATCTACAATGAGCAGTTCTTC	CASSPPGQIYNEQFF
NA	TRBD1	TRBV27	TRBJ1-6	TGTGCCAGCAGCCCCTCGGGACAGGGTCGCAATTCACCCCTCCACTTT	CASSPSGQGRNSPLHF
NA	TRBD1	TRBV5-1	TRBJ2-3	TGCGCCAGCAGCGACGGGACAGGGGGCACAGATACGCAGTATTTT	CASSDGTGGTDTQYF
NA	NA	TRBV6-5	TRBJ1-5	TGTGCCAGCAGCCAGCGGCATTGGAATCAGCCCCAGCATTTT	CASSQRHWNQPQHF
NA	NA	TRBV27	TRBJ2-7	TGTGCCAGCAGTTCCCACTCTAGCAACTACGAGCAGTACTTC	CASSSHSSNYEQYF
NA	TRBD1	TRBV18	TRBJ2-7	TGTGCCAGCTCACCTGGGACAGGGTTCTACGAGCAGTACTTC	CASSPGTGFYEQYF
NA	NA	TRBV27	TRBJ1-5	TGTGCCAGCACCTCCGCGGTGGATCAGCCCCAGCATTTT	CASTSAVDQPQHF
NA	NA	TRBV30	TRBJ1-2	TGTGCCTGGAGTCCCGGGACATACTATGGCTACACCTTC	CAWSPGTYYGYTF
NA	NA	TRBV10-1	TRBJ1-5	TGCGCCAGCAGTGAGTCTCGGGACCAGCCCCAGCATTTT	CASSESRDQPQHF
NA	NA	TRBV4-2	TRBJ1-1	TGTGCCAGCAGCCAAGATCCCACTCAGTGGGCTTTCTTT	CASSQDPTQWAFF
NA	TRBD1	TRBV27	TRBJ1-2	TGTGCCAGCAGTATACTGGGACAGGGGGCGCGAGGCTACACCTTC	CASSILGQGARGYTF
NA	NA	TRBV6-2/TRBV6-3	TRBJ1-1	TGTGCCAGCAGCCACGGGGGACACTTTAACACTGAAGCTTTCTTT	CASSHGGHFNTEAFF
NA	NA	TRBV19	TRBJ2-2	TGTGCCAGTACGAGTCCTGCCGGGGAGCTGTTTTTT	CASTSPAGELFF
NA	TRBD1	TRBV3-1/TRBV3-2	TRBJ1-1	TGTGCCAGCAGCCAACGGACAGGGGGGGGTAGTGAAGCTTTCTTT	CASSQRTGGGSEAFF
NA	NA	TRBV10-2	TRBJ2-1	TGCGCCACAACCAGTCGGGGAGGTGTGTATGAGCAGTTCTTC	CATTSRGGVYEQFF
NA	TRBD2	TRBV28	TRBJ2-7	TGTGCCAGCAGTTTGGCCGGGGCTAGCGGGAACTACGAGCAGTACTTC	CASSLAGASGNYEQYF
NA	NA	TRBV4-3	TRBJ1-2	TGCGCCAGCAGCCAAGTTGCAGCAGACAACTATGGCTACACCTTC	CASSQVAADNYGYTF
NA	TRBD1	TRBV27	TRBJ2-4	TGTGCCAGCAGTTTAACAGGGGCAAACATTCAGTACTTC	CASSLTGANIQYF